These 29 T cell receptor beta chains originate from one sample sequenced in a study of T cell changes during pregnancy in multiple sclerosis. The table came from immunoSEQ multiplex PCR; TCRdb's copy has only in-frame clones and leaves some out. The sample yields 45,000 to 60,000 clones, about nine tenths seen once. The sample was CD8+ T cells from peripheral blood mononuclear cells, taken before pregnancy. The receptors were sampled from a female donor with multiple sclerosis, enrolled in a pregnancy study.

The rearrangement joins TRBV5-1 to TRBJ2-3; D possibly corresponds to TRBD2 (5 bases). CDR1 and CDR2 from the germline V gene are SGHRS and YFSETQ. Between the trimmed V and J ends, which lost 2 bases and 0 bases, there was a span of 10 bases. This CDR3 is built from 15 residues. CDR3 bases: TGCGCCAGCAGCTTAGGTGAGGGCAGCACAGATACGCAGTATTTT. As protein: CASSLGEGSTDTQYF.

V usage is TRBV4-3 and J usage is TRBJ2-5, with 9 nucleotides matching TRBD2. Germline V CDR1 and CDR2: LGHNA, YSLEER. V lost 3 bases and J lost 5; bases outside the gene matches: 10. This CDR3 comprises 16 residues. CDR3 region: CASSQNPRLAGETQYF. CDR3 DNA sequence: TGCGCCAGCAGCCAGAACCCGAGGCTAGCGGGGGAGACCCAGTACTTC.

CDR3 coding DNA: TGTGCCAGCAGTGACCCTTACACACCAACCGACTATGGCTACACCTTC. This gives the protein CASSDPYTPTDYGYTF. V usage is TRBV2 and J usage is TRBJ1-2; D is unclear. The V and J ends lost 3 bases and 3 bases respectively, with 17 bases between them. The CDR3 totals 16 residues. From germline, CDR1 is SNHLY and CDR2 FYNNEI.

The chain recombines TRBV7-2 with TRBJ2-7; 8 nucleotides match TRBD2. The trim removed 6 bases at V and 0 bases at J, leaving 7 bases unmatched. From germline, CDR1 is SGHTA and CDR2 FQGNSA. The CDR3 runs 15 residues. The CDR3 loop is CASRKATSGSYEQYF. CDR3 bases: TGTGCCAGCAGAAAAGCTACTAGCGGCTCCTACGAGCAGTACTTC.

This chain links TRBV7-8 with TRBJ2-1; 12 bases line up with TRBD2. The length of the CDR3 is 17 residues. The V segment lost 5 bases and the J segment 0 bases; nucleotides outside the gene matches: 5. Per germline, CDR1 SGHVS and CDR2 FQNEAQ. The CDR3: CASSLGLAGPSYNEQFF. CDR3 DNA: TGTGCCAGCAGCCTCGGACTAGCGGGGCCCTCCTACAATGAGCAGTTCTTC.

This clone was counted a few times. The chain uses TRBV7-8 and TRBJ1-2, with 10 bases lining up with TRBD1. Germline V gene lookup returns CDR1 SGHVS and CDR2 FQNEAQ. V was pared by 5 bases and J by 3 bases, with 3 bases of the junction left unmatched. This CDR3 is 14 amino acids long. The CDR3, as DNA: TGTGCCAGCAGCGAAGACAGGGGGCACTATGGCTACACCTTC. Translating it yields CASSEDRGHYGYTF.

The chain employs TRBV13 and TRBJ2-7; tentatively, D is TRBD1 (6 bases). Germline loops: CDR1 PRHDT, CDR2 FYEKMQ (reference sequence). Trimming took off 5 bases at V and 3 bases at J, with 17 bases between the two ends. CDR3 length: 15 residues. The CDR3 spells CASSQTGLGFYEQYF. In nucleotides, the CDR3 is TGTGCCAGCAGCCAAACAGGGCTGGGGTTCTACGAGCAGTACTTC.

This rearrangement joins TRBV15 to TRBJ2-1; weak D call: TRBD2 (5 bases). Looked up from germline, CDR1 is LNHNV and CDR2 is YYDKDF (reference sequence). CDR3 length: 12 residues. V lost 1 base and J lost 7, with 5 bases in between. CDR3 region: CATSRAGNEQFF. CDR3 in DNA: TGTGCCACCAGCAGAGCGGGAAATGAGCAGTTCTTC.

The chain uses TRBV11-2 and TRBJ1-1; D may be TRBD1 (6 bases). The germline V and J ends were trimmed by 3 bases and 8 bases, with 13 bases remaining between them. The CDR3 runs to 13 residues. Germline CDR1 and CDR2: SGHAT and FQNNGV. The CDR3 here is CASSLRNQGEAFF. CDR3 sequence (DNA): TGTGCCAGCAGCTTGAGAAATCAGGGGGAAGCTTTCTTT.

This clone was picked up one time. CDR3 residues: CASRRQGLDNEKLFF. The CDR3 DNA reads as TGTGCCAGCAGACGACAGGGTTTGGATAATGAAAAACTGTTTTTT. The rearrangement joins TRBV6-5 to TRBJ1-4, with 7 bases matching TRBD1. Germline CDR1 is MNHEY and CDR2 is SVGAGI. This CDR3 has 15 residues. With 6 bases clipped from V and 4 bases from J, the junction kept 8 bases outside the gene matches.

This clone was counted a single time. This rearrangement joins TRBV7-2 to TRBJ1-2; the match to TRBD1 covers 8 bases. The germline gives CDR1 SGHTA, CDR2 FQGNSA. The CDR3 is 15 amino acids. Losses at the gene ends were 5 bases for V and 3 bases for J; bases not matched to a gene: 8. This chain's CDR3 is CASSHEGQADYGYTF. DNA of the CDR3: TGTGCCAGCAGCCACGAGGGACAGGCTGACTATGGCTACACCTTC.

This chain joins TRBV5-5 and TRBJ2-7, with 9 bases lining up with TRBD1. The CDR3 has 16 residues. J gave up 2 bases and V 4 bases, and 10 bases lay outside the gene matches. CDR1 and CDR2 from the germline V gene are SGHKS and YYEKEE (reference sequence). The CDR3 protein is CASSEGTGPKTYEQYF. CDR3 bases: TGTGCCAGCAGCGAAGGGACAGGGCCAAAAACCTACGAGCAGTACTTC. The variable domain in full, with the rest retrieved from reference TRBV5-5 and TRBJ2-7, is DAGVTQSPTHLIKTRGQQVTLRCSPISGHKSVSWYQQVLGQGPQFIFQYYEKEERGRGNFPDRFSARQFPNYSSELNVNALLLGDSALYLCASSEGTGPKTYEQYFGPGTRLTVT.

This chain uses TRBV19 with TRBJ2-2; maybe TRBD2 (6 bases). The V gene lost 0 bases and the J gene lost 0 bases, with 20 bases spanning the gap. The CDR3 length is 20 residues. CDR1 is LNHDA and CDR2 is SQIVND in the germline V gene (reference sequence). CDR3 protein: CASSIDLRGLGGSNTGELFF. The CDR3 DNA is TGTGCCAGTAGTATAGATCTGAGGGGCCTGGGGGGATCGAACACCGGGGAGCTGTTTTTT.

The chain joins TRBV7-9 to TRBJ1-1; 7 positions match TRBD1. CDR3 size: 15 residues. V trimming: 2 bases; J trimming: 1 base; junction bases outside the gene matches: 4. Germline CDR1 SEHNR, CDR2 FQNEAQ (reference sequence). The CDR3 DNA sequence: TGTGCCAGCAGCTTAACGGGACAGCCGAACACTGAAGCTTTCTTT. Protein product: CASSLTGQPNTEAFF.

This chain joins TRBV7-9 and TRBJ1-2; unclear D gene. V was pared by 1 base and J by 4 bases, with 7 bases between. The CDR3 is made up of 13 amino acids. The germline V gene encodes CDR1 SEHNR and CDR2 FQNEAQ (reference sequence). CDR3 region: CASSLGQIYGYTF. The CDR3 DNA reads as TGTGCCAGCAGCTTAGGGCAGATCTATGGCTACACCTTC.

The V gene is TRBV19, the J gene TRBJ2-2, with D hard to call. Germline CDR1 LNHDA, CDR2 SQIVND (reference sequence). V dropped 3 bases and J dropped 1 base, with 9 bases sitting between them. This CDR3 comprises 15 residues. CDR3 in DNA: TGTGCCAGTAGTATGATGACAATGAACACCGGGGAGCTGTTTTTT. The encoded protein is CASSMMTMNTGELFF.

The chain employs TRBV12-1 and TRBJ2-1; the D call TRBD2 from the table was never checked on the DNA. TRBV12-1 is flagged as a pseudogene. This CDR3 comprises 20 residues. The DNA of the CDR3 is TGTGCCAGCAGCTGGGGTCCGAGGGCTAGCGGGGGTTTATTCTACAATGAGCAGTTCTTC. This translates into CASSWGPRASGGLFYNEQFF.

The J gene is TRBJ1-5, the V gene TRBV2; D gene ambiguous. Germline V gives CDR1 SNHLY, CDR2 FYNNEI. V dropped 3 bases and J dropped 3 bases, with 6 bases sitting between them. The length of the CDR3 is 13 residues. CDR3 sequence reads: CASSDRYNQPQHF. CDR3 bases: TGTGCCAGCAGTGACAGGTACAATCAGCCCCAGCATTTT.

This clone was observed a single time. V gene TRBV7-9 combines with J gene TRBJ2-3, with 7 bases identical to TRBD1. There are 14 residues in the CDR3. V shed 7 bases, J shed 4 bases, and the junction held 8 bases outside the gene matches. CDR1 SEHNR and CDR2 FQNEAQ come from the germline V gene (reference sequence). CDR3: CASNEPQGPDTQYF. CDR3 bases: TGTGCCAGCAACGAACCACAGGGGCCAGATACGCAGTATTTT.

The chain carries TRBV30 and TRBJ2-3; D gene ambiguous. Trimming left V 7 bases short and J 4 bases short, with 6 bases between. The CDR3 contains 10 residues. Germline lookup yields CDR1 GTSNPN and CDR2 SVGIG (reference sequence). CDR3 DNA: TGTGCCTTAGAAGCAGATACGCAGTATTTT. It specifies CALEADTQYF.

Worth noting for this clone: At one of its ends the junction is not consistent with the germline gene, which may arise from a read error. At the DNA level, this CDR3 is encoded by other sequences in the same sample as well. J is TRBJ1-1 and V is TRBV29-1, with no clear D. The CDR3 is 9 residues long. Germline CDR1 reads SQVTM; CDR2 reads ANQGSEA. The CDR3 nucleotides are TGTAGCGCCGGGACTGAAGCTTTCTTT. Translating it yields CSAGTEAFF. Combining the CDR3 with reference TRBV29-1 and TRBJ1-1 gives the whole variable domain SAVISQKPSRDICQRGTSLTIQCQVDSQVTMMFWYRQQPGQSLTLIATANQGSEATYESGFVIDKFPISRPNLTFSTLTVSNMSPEDSSIYLCSAGTEAFFGQGTRLTVV.

The rearrangement uses TRBV7-6 and TRBJ2-2; D ambiguous. Looked up from germline, CDR1 is SGHVS and CDR2 is FNYEAQ. V was trimmed by 1 base and J by 2 bases, leaving 8 bases between them. This CDR3 has 15 residues. In DNA, the CDR3 is TGTGCCAGCAGCTTAGAATTGGCCAACACCGGGGAGCTGTTTTTT. It translates to CASSLELANTGELFF.

This chain links TRBV7-8 with TRBJ1-1, with D possibly TRBD1 on 5 matching bases. This CDR3 contains 16 residues. Germline V gene lookup returns CDR1 SGHVS and CDR2 FQNEAQ. V was cut by 2 bases and J by 0 bases, with 13 bases left in between. The CDR3 protein is CASSLYVGEVNTEAFF. CDR3 nucleotides: TGTGCCAGCAGCTTATACGTGGGGGAGGTGAACACTGAAGCTTTCTTT. The full variable domain, with the rest looked up from reference TRBV7-8 and TRBJ1-1, is GAGVSQSPRYKVAKRGQDVALRCDPISGHVSLFWYQQALGQGPEFLTYFQNEAQLDKSGLPSDRFFAERPEGSVSTLKIQRTQQEDSAVYLCASSLYVGEVNTEAFFGQGTRLTVV.

CDR3 loop: CASSSLAGVETQYF. In nucleotides, the CDR3 is TGTGCCAGCAGCTCCTTAGCGGGGGTGGAGACCCAGTACTTC. This chain uses TRBV11-2 with TRBJ2-5, with TRBD2 matching over 9 bases. Germline V gives CDR1 SGHAT, CDR2 FQNNGV. After removal of 4 bases from V and 5 bases from J, the junction contained 5 bases not matched to a gene. The CDR3 runs 14 residues.

The chain has TRBV4-3 and TRBJ1-4; D gene unclear. V lost 0 bases to trimming and J lost 5 bases, with 10 bases between them. CDR1 is LGHNA and CDR2 is YSLEER in the germline V gene. This CDR3 comprises 15 residues. The chain's CDR3 is CASSQDGSRNEKLFF. The CDR3 DNA reads TGCGCCAGCAGCCAAGATGGAAGCAGGAATGAAAAACTGTTTTTT.

The rearrangement uses TRBV7-9 and TRBJ1-5, with D tentatively TRBD1 (6 bases). The V end lost 7 bases, the J end lost 3 bases, and 16 bases lay between the germline ends. In germline, CDR1 is SEHNR, CDR2 FQNEAQ (reference sequence). This CDR3 contains 15 residues. Written as DNA, the CDR3 is TGTGCCAGCAATAAAGCAGGGGCCCTCAATCAGCCCCAGCATTTT. Its protein is CASNKAGALNQPQHF.

The chain recombines TRBV23-1 with TRBJ2-4; TRBD1 matches at 12 bases. TRBV23-1 is marked as an open reading frame, function uncertain. The CDR3 length is 20 residues. J was trimmed by 0 bases and V by 0 bases; bases with no gene match: 9. The CDR3 protein is CASSQSRDRGRILAKNIQYF. In nucleotides, the CDR3 is TGCGCCAGCAGTCAATCGAGGGACAGGGGGCGAATACTAGCCAAAAACATTCAGTACTTC.

The chain joins TRBV15 to TRBJ1-4; tentatively, D is TRBD1 (5 bases). In germline, CDR1 is LNHNV, CDR2 YYDKDF (reference sequence). The CDR3 covers 15 residues. Trimming removed 5 bases from V and 8 bases from J, with 18 bases in between. CDR3 in DNA: TGTGCCACCAGCCCTGAAGGGGCGAGTAGAGAAAAACTGTTTTTT. Translation: CATSPEGASREKLFF.

In DNA, the CDR3 is TGTGCCAGTAGTATTGGCGGCAGGGGGTTTTCCTTGGGGTCACCCCTCCACTTT. It specifies CASSIGGRGFSLGSPLHF. The rearrangement links TRBV19 to TRBJ1-6, with 7 bases aligning to TRBD1. CDR1 is LNHDA, CDR2 SQIVND, per germline (reference sequence). The CDR3 is made up of 18 amino acids. J lost 10 bases, V lost 3 bases, and 18 bases had no gene match.